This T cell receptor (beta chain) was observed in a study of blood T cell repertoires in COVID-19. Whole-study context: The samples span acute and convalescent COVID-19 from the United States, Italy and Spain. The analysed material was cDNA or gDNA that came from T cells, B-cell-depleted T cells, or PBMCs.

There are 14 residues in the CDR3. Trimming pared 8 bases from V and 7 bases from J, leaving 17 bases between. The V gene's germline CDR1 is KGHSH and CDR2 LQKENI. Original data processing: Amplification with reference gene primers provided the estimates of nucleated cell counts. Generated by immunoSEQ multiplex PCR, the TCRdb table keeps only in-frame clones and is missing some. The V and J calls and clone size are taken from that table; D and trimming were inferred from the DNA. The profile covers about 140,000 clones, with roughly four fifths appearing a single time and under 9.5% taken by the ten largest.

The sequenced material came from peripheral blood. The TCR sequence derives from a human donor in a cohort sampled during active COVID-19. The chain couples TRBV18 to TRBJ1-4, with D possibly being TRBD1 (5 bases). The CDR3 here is CASRTGGVFEKLFF. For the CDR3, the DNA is TGTGCCAGCAGAACAGGAGGGGTTTTTGAAAAACTGTTTTTT.